The present entry profiles one T cell receptor (beta chain) with its context. Its antigen is unknown. The sample belongs to a study of cytomegalovirus exposure and HLA in healthy donors. CDR3 size: 16 residues. V lost 5 bases and J lost 0; bases outside the gene matches: 6. The germline CDR1 and CDR2 sequences are SGHVS and FQNEAQ. The PCR was carried out with 60 Vbeta primers and 13 Jbeta primers. This table comes from immunoSEQ multiplex PCR, and its TCRdb copy is limited to in-frame clones, with some not included. The table records about 160,000 clones, roughly three quarters of them present only once. Study findings and constraints: In an earlier analysis, about 87% or about 30%: the productive usage of most TCR beta V segments. The classifier reportedly diagnosed cytomegalovirus status with high specificity and sensitivity.

The sample comprised PBMCs. The sequence derives from a man between 18 and 35 years old in good health and CMV-seropositive. J is TRBJ1-3 and V is TRBV7-8; 8 bases map to TRBD1. The CDR3 loop reads CASSRGQGHSGNTIYF. CDR3 in DNA: TGTGCCAGCAGCCGCGGACAGGGTCACTCTGGAAACACCATATATTTT.